Listed here are 25 T cell receptor beta chains from one sample, sequenced in a study of T cell repertoires in cytomegalovirus infection. Using its own MiXCR run on the reads, TCRdb lists one record per CDR3 protein. The sample lists about 830,000 distinct CDR3 sequences; around a third were seen once. These receptors are not linked to any known antigen. The source was cultured CD8+ T cells from PBMCs, collected from culture after CMV antigen stimulation. Every receptor here comes from a human donor in good health (CMV status not recorded). Some clones in this sample may be carry-over from other donors' samples.

This sequence joins TRBV6-5 and TRBJ2-1, with 10 bases that match TRBD2. The germline CDR1 and CDR2 sequences are MNHEY and SVGAGI. There are 16 residues in the CDR3. V was clipped by 4 bases and J by 2 bases; unmatched bases: 5. The CDR3 DNA follows: TGTGCCAGCAGTTCACTAGCGGGGACAGCCTACAATGAGCAGTTCTTC. Its protein product is CASSSLAGTAYNEQFF.

There are many counts of this clonotype. The rearrangement uses TRBV7-2 and TRBJ2-2; D not resolved. Trimming pared 1 base from V and 1 base from J, leaving 7 bases between. There are 15 residues in the CDR3. The germline CDR1 and CDR2 sequences are SGHTA and FQGNSA. This chain's CDR3 is CASSLGQLNTGELFF. The CDR3 DNA follows: TGTGCCAGCAGCTTAGGGCAGCTGAACACCGGGGAGCTGTTTTTT. Filled out from reference TRBV7-2 and TRBJ2-2, the complete variable domain reads GAGVSQSPSNKVTEKGKDVELRCDPISGHTALYWYRQSLGQGLEFLIYFQGNSAPDKSGLPSDRFSAERTGGSVSTLTIQRTQQEDSAVYLCASSLGQLNTGELFFGEGSRLTVL.

This clonotype was picked up a small number of times. V is TRBV7-9 and J is TRBJ2-1; 9 bases fit TRBD2. The CDR3 length is 15 residues. Germline loops: CDR1 SEHNR, CDR2 FQNEAQ (reference sequence). Unmatched junction bases numbered 7, after V lost 5 bases and J lost 5 bases. The CDR3 DNA is TGTGCCAGCAGCGCAATAGCGGGGGCCGACAATGAGCAGTTCTTC. Its protein product is CASSAIAGADNEQFF.

V usage is TRBV5-4 and J usage is TRBJ2-1; tentatively, D is TRBD2 (6 bases). The CDR3 is 19 residues long. The germline V gene encodes CDR1 SGHNT and CDR2 YYREEE (reference sequence). V was trimmed by 0 bases and J by 4 bases, leaving 23 bases between them. The CDR3 region has the DNA TGTGCCAGCAGCTTGGGAGCTAGCGTTTCCTCCCAAACATACAATGAGCAGTTCTTC. It translates to CASSLGASVSSQTYNEQFF.

The V and J genes are TRBV6-1 and TRBJ2-7, with D unresolved. This CDR3 spans 14 amino acids. From germline, CDR1 is MNHNS and CDR2 SASEGT. Trimming took off 2 bases at V and 5 bases at J, with 13 bases between the two ends. This chain's CDR3 is CASSEMALGNEQYF. The CDR3 nucleotides are TGTGCCAGCAGTGAAATGGCACTTGGGAACGAGCAGTACTTC.

This clonotype was observed a few times. The V gene is TRBV29-1, the J gene TRBJ2-3; weak D call: TRBD2 (6 bases). V was shortened by 3 bases and J by 5 bases, with 15 bases between the two germline ends. Germline V gene data show CDR1 as SQVTM and CDR2 as ANQGSEA. The CDR3 has 14 residues. The DNA for the CDR3 is TGCAGCGTTGACTGGGGCGGGGAAGGAGATACGCAGTATTTT. Protein sequence: CSVDWGGEGDTQYF.

The CDR3 DNA is TGTGCCAGCAGCAATCAGGGGCGCGATGGCTACACCTTC. Encoded protein: CASSNQGRDGYTF. This chain uses TRBV7-9 with TRBJ1-2; TRBD1 might be the D (6 bases). Trimming left V 5 bases short and J 6 bases short, with 13 bases between. The CDR3 spans 13 residues. The germline gives CDR1 SEHNR, CDR2 FQNEAQ (reference sequence).

This clonotype was found a few times. The genes are TRBV7-9 and TRBJ2-2; unclear D gene. Germline CDR1 SEHNR, CDR2 FQNEAQ (reference sequence). The CDR3 length is 12 residues. Trimming shortened V by 8 bases and J by 7 bases, and 11 bases separated the two germline ends. CDR3: CASGVLRGELFF. In DNA form, the CDR3 reads TGTGCCAGCGGCGTTCTCCGCGGGGAGCTGTTTTTT.

The sample holds a few counts of this clonotype. The rearrangement uses TRBV6-6 and TRBJ2-5; D ambiguous. CDR1 is MNHNY and CDR2 is SVGAGI in the germline V gene (reference sequence). The CDR3 has 14 residues. With 4 bases removed from V and 0 bases from J, the gap between germline ends came to 9 bases. The CDR3 region has the DNA TGTGCCAGCAGTTTTACAGCTGACCAAGAGACCCAGTACTTC. Translating it yields CASSFTADQETQYF.

This clonotype was seen a few times. The V call is TRBV19, the J call TRBJ2-1; weak D call: TRBD1 (5 bases). The CDR3 has 15 amino acids. Germline V gene data show CDR1 as LNHDA and CDR2 as SQIVND (reference sequence). V was cut by 3 bases and J by 3 bases, with 12 bases left in between. Here the CDR3 reads CASSITQVRYNEQFF. The DNA of the CDR3 is TGTGCCAGTAGTATCACACAGGTCCGCTACAATGAGCAGTTCTTC.

This clonotype was counted between two and nine times. The rearrangement links TRBV7-2 to TRBJ2-3, with D possibly matching TRBD2 (5 bases). Trimming took off 5 bases at V and 5 bases at J, with 14 bases between the two ends. There are 14 residues in the CDR3. Per germline, CDR1 SGHTA and CDR2 FQGNSA. The CDR3 nucleotides are TGTGCCAGCAGCAACCCCCTAGCTGGAGATACGCAGTATTTT. Its translation is CASSNPLAGDTQYF. Together with reference TRBV7-2 and TRBJ2-3, the CDR3 gives the full variable domain: GAGVSQSPSNKVTEKGKDVELRCDPISGHTALYWYRQSLGQGLEFLIYFQGNSAPDKSGLPSDRFSAERTGGSVSTLTIQRTQQEDSAVYLCASSNPLAGDTQYFGPGTRLTVL.

The J gene is TRBJ1-2, the V gene TRBV20-1; D is undetermined. V lost 5 bases, J lost 5 bases, and 15 bases lay in between. The CDR3 spans 13 residues. Germline V gene data show CDR1 as DFQATT and CDR2 as SNEGSKA (reference sequence). CDR3 loop: CSASPELWYGYTF. The CDR3 bases are TGCAGTGCTTCCCCTGAACTCTGGTATGGCTACACCTTC.

This clonotype appeared a few times. The V gene is TRBV19, the J gene TRBJ2-3, with D possibly called TRBD1 or TRBD2 (6 bases each). Per the germline V gene, CDR1 is LNHDA and CDR2 is SQIVND (reference sequence). This CDR3 is 15 amino acids long. V was cut by 3 bases and J by 0 bases, with 10 bases left in between. The CDR3 spells CASSIWGASTDTQYF. CDR3 DNA: TGTGCCAGTAGTATCTGGGGGGCGAGCACAGATACGCAGTATTTT. Combining the CDR3 with reference TRBV19 and TRBJ2-3 gives the whole variable domain DGGITQSPKYLFRKEGQNVTLSCEQNLNHDAMYWYRQDPGQGLRLIYYSQIVNDFQKGDIAEGYSVSREKKESFPLTVTSAQKNPTAFYLCASSIWGASTDTQYFGPGTRLTVL.

The chain recombines TRBV4-1 with TRBJ1-1; possible D gene TRBD1, 5 bases. The ends were cut back, 4 bases at V and 2 bases at J, with 14 bases in the middle. Germline CDR1 MGHRA, CDR2 YSYEKL. This CDR3 is 15 amino acids long. The CDR3 bases are TGCGCCAGCAGCCTAACGCAGGGCCACAACACTGAAGCTTTCTTT. Amino acids: CASSLTQGHNTEAFF.

The rearrangement joins TRBV28 to TRBJ2-7, with TRBD2 matching 13 bases. The CDR3 contains 17 residues. Germline CDR1 is MDHEN and CDR2 is SYDVKM. V lost 4 bases and J lost 2; bases outside the gene matches: 8. CDR3 protein: CASSSPTSGGPAYEQYF. The CDR3 nucleotides read TGTGCCAGCAGTTCCCCGACTAGCGGGGGGCCCGCCTACGAGCAGTACTTC.

The chain uses TRBV6-2 or TRBV6-3 and TRBJ1-5, with TRBD1 matching over 7 bases. This CDR3 contains 14 residues. Germline assignment: CDR1 MNHEY and CDR2 SVGEGT. J gave up 1 base and V 5 bases, and 2 bases lay outside the gene matches. The CDR3 DNA follows: TGTGCCAGCAGTACGGACAGGAGCAATCAGCCCCAGCATTTT. Protein product: CASSTDRSNQPQHF.

This clonotype was counted at least ten times. The chain carries TRBV20-1 and TRBJ1-5, with D possibly matching TRBD1 (6 bases). Germline V lookup: CDR1 DFQATT, CDR2 SNEGSKA (reference sequence). V lost 2 bases to trimming and J lost 2 bases, with 13 bases between them. This CDR3 is built from 15 residues. This CDR3 is CSARLQGVGNQPQHF. CDR3 in DNA: TGCAGTGCTAGACTACAGGGAGTCGGCAATCAGCCCCAGCATTTT.

This clonotype was counted between two and nine times. The chain joins TRBV29-1 to TRBJ2-6; 11 nucleotides match TRBD1. The J segment lost 1 base and the V segment lost 7 bases, leaving 6 bases of the junction unmatched. Germline V gives CDR1 SQVTM, CDR2 ANQGSEA. This CDR3 is 16 amino acids long. The CDR3 DNA is TGCAGCGCTTTGGGACAGGGGGAGTCTGGGGCCAACGTCCTGACTTTC. It is translated as CSALGQGESGANVLTF.

On this clonotype: One end of the junction varies from germline; a read error may be responsible. The chain carries TRBV27 and TRBJ2-1; D possibly corresponds to TRBD2 (7 bases). Germline CDR1 reads MNHEY; CDR2 reads SMNVEV (reference sequence). The CDR3 contains 14 residues. The CDR3, as DNA: TGTGTCAGCAAAGGGGGGGCTGCCTACAATGAGCAGTTCTTC. Translated: CVSKGGAAYNEQFF.

The chain couples TRBV6-6 to TRBJ2-7; D is uncertain. Germline assignment: CDR1 MNHNY and CDR2 SVGAGI (reference sequence). V dropped 5 bases and J dropped 2 bases, with 10 bases sitting between them. The CDR3 has 13 amino acids. The CDR3: CASSPDRTYEQYF. In nucleotides, the CDR3 is TGTGCCAGCAGTCCCGACCGAACCTACGAGCAGTACTTC.

This clonotype was detected ten times or more. The V and J genes are TRBV6-2 or TRBV6-3 and TRBJ2-7; 7 bases map to TRBD1. Germline CDR1 MNHEY, CDR2 SVGEGT. V dropped 4 bases and J dropped 4; count of bases not matched to a gene: 1. This CDR3 spans 12 amino acids. The CDR3 DNA reads TGTGCCAGCAGTTCGACAGGGTACGAGCAGTACGTC. As protein: CASSSTGYEQYV.

This clonotype was counted only a few times. The gene calls are TRBV7-9 and TRBJ2-6; no clear D gene. Germline V gene sequence: CDR1 SEHNR, CDR2 FQNEAQ (reference sequence). The V end was cut by 6 bases, the J end by 0 bases, with 9 bases between. This CDR3 has 15 residues. The CDR3, as DNA: TGTGCCAGCAGACACAGAGACTCTGGGGCCAACGTCCTGACTTTC. It encodes CASRHRDSGANVLTF.

A few counts support this clonotype. The chain combines TRBV6-1 with TRBJ2-5; D remains ambiguous. The CDR3 has 14 residues. The V end lost 2 bases, the J end lost 0 bases, and 7 bases lay between the germline ends. The germline gives CDR1 MNHNS, CDR2 SASEGT. CDR3 residues: CASSEYGYQETQYF. The CDR3 nucleotides read TGTGCCAGCAGTGAATATGGATACCAAGAGACCCAGTACTTC.

This chain connects TRBV11-2 to TRBJ1-5, with TRBD1 matching over 11 bases. Germline lookup yields CDR1 SGHAT and CDR2 FQNNGV. V dropped 5 bases and J dropped 7; count of bases not matched to a gene: 7. The CDR3 extends over 15 amino acids. The DNA of the CDR3 is TGTGCCAGCAGCCCGGACAGGGGGCCGGGGCAGCCCCAGCATTTT. It specifies CASSPDRGPGQPQHF.

The chain links TRBV6-5 to TRBJ1-1; TRBD1 agrees at 7 bases. The CDR3 contains 16 residues. Germline V gene data show CDR1 as MNHEY and CDR2 as SVGAGI. The V gene end was trimmed by 2 bases and the J gene end by 5 bases; junction bases not matched to a gene: 11. The CDR3: CASSYHPVTDRTEAFF. For the CDR3, the DNA is TGTGCCAGCAGTTACCACCCCGTCACGGACAGGACTGAAGCTTTCTTT.